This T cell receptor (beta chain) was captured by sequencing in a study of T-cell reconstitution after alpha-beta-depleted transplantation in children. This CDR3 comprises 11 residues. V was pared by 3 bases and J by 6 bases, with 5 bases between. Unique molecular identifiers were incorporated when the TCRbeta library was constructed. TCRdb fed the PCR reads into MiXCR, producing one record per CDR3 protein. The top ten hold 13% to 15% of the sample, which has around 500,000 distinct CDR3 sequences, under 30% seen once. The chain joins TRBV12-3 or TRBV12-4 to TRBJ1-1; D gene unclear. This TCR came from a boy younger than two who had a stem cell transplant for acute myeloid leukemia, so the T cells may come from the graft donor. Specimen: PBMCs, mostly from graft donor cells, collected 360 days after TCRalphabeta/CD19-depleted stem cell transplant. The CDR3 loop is CASSFGAEAFF. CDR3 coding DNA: TGTGCCAGCAGTTTCGGTGCTGAAGCTTTCTTT.